The 4 T cell receptor beta chains listed next were all sequenced from one sample in a study of T cell changes during pregnancy in multiple sclerosis. TCRdb keeps only in-frame clones here, not all; method: immunoSEQ multiplex PCR. The profile shows 85,000 to 120,000 clones, about 90% of them singletons. This material consisted of peripheral blood, taken before pregnancy. The receptors come from a female donor with multiple sclerosis, enrolled in a pregnancy study.

This chain uses TRBV9 with TRBJ1-1; D remains unclear. Germline V lookup: CDR1 SGDLS, CDR2 YYNGEE. The CDR3 extends over 18 amino acids. V was clipped by 0 bases and J by 0 bases, with 18 bases between them. In nucleotides, the CDR3 is TGTGCCAGCAGCGTAGGTCTGATTGAGGGCACGTTGAACACTGAAGCTTTCTTT. Translating gives CASSVGLIEGTLNTEAFF.

This sequence joins TRBV27 and TRBJ1-5, with D unresolved. CDR1 is MNHEY and CDR2 is SMNVEV in the germline V gene (reference sequence). The V gene lost 5 bases and the J gene lost 0 bases, with 5 bases spanning the gap. The CDR3 covers 13 residues. As DNA, the CDR3 is TGTGCCAGCAGTCCCCTTAGCAATCAGCCCCAGCATTTT. Amino acids: CASSPLSNQPQHF.

The V gene is TRBV7-8, the J gene TRBJ1-5; D gene unclear. The CDR3 is 16 residues long. Trimming removed 1 base from V and 0 bases from J, with 10 bases in between. CDR1 is SGHVS and CDR2 is FQNEAQ in the germline V gene. The DNA of the CDR3 is TGTGCCAGCAGCTTAGGTCTGCAGGATAGCAATCAGCCCCAGCATTTT. It specifies CASSLGLQDSNQPQHF.

The V gene is TRBV9, the J gene TRBJ2-3, with D possibly being TRBD1 (5 bases). CDR1 and CDR2 from the germline V gene are SGDLS and YYNGEE. Trimming pared 0 bases from V and 1 base from J, leaving 12 bases between. This CDR3 spans 16 amino acids. In nucleotides, the CDR3 is TGTGCCAGCAGCGTAGGAAACAGGCCAGGCACAGATACGCAGTATTTT. This translates into CASSVGNRPGTDTQYF.